The present TCR beta chain was sequenced within a study of T cell responses to AZD1222 COVID-19 vaccine. A note on this clone: Antigen specificity is unknown.

Assay: immunoSEQ multiplex PCR; the TCRdb copy retains only in-frame clones and omits some. Of 90,000 to 130,000 clones in the sample, roughly 92% are singletons; the top ten hold approximately 2.7%. Study results and caveats: Spike-specific TCR breadth and depth were elevated following two AZD1222 doses. The reported proportion of spike-specific TCRs targeting unmutated variant regions was nearly half.

Germline V gives CDR1 LGHNA, CDR2 YSLEER. The CDR3 length is 16 residues. Trimming cost V 0 bases and J 1 base, with 12 bases left between them. Here the sequenced sample was peripheral blood, taken 28 days after the second AZD1222 dose. The source of this sequence is an adult who received the AZD1222 COVID-19 vaccine. The chain combines TRBV4-3 with TRBJ1-1, with D maybe TRBD1 (6 bases). CDR3 DNA sequence: TGCGCCAGCAGCCAAGATAGCCAGGGGCGGAACACTGAAGCTTTCTTT. This sequence encodes CASSQDSQGRNTEAFF.